The T cell receptor beta chain under discussion was sequenced for a study of blood T cell repertoires in COVID-19. V lost 1 base to trimming and J lost 5 bases, with 14 bases between them. Germline CDR1 is GTSNPN and CDR2 is SVGIG (reference sequence). The CDR3 totals 14 residues. TCRdb's table, derived via immunoSEQ multiplex PCR, lists solely in-frame clones and lacks some. Among 150,000 or so clones listed, around four fifths were seen once. V usage is TRBV30 and J usage is TRBJ2-5; a weak D match, TRBD1 (6 bases). The TCR originated in a woman between 50 and 59 years old who had recovered from COVID-19. Specimen: PBMCs or T cells enriched from blood (not recorded which). The CDR3 nucleotides read TGTGCCTGGAGTGCCGGCATGGGGGCCGAGACCCAGTACTTC. It encodes CAWSAGMGAETQYF.